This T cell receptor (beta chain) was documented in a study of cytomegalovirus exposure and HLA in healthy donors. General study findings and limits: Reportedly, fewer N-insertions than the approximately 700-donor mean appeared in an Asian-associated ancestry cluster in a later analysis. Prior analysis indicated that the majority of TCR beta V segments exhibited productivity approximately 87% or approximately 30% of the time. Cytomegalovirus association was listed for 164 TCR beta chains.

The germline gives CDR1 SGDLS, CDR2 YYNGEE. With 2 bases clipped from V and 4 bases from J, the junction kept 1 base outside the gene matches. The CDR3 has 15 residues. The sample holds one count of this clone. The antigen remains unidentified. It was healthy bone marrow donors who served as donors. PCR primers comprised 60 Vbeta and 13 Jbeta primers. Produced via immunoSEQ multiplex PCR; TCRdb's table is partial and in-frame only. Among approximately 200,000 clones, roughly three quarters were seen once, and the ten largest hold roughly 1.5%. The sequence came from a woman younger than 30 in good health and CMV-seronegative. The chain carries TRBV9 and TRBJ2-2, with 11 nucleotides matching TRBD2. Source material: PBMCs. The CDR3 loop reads CASSVLAGGTGELFF. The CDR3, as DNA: TGTGCCAGCAGCGTCCTAGCGGGGGGCACCGGGGAGCTGTTTTTT. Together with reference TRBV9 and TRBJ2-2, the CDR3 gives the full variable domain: DSGVTQTPKHLITATGQRVTLRCSPRSGDLSVYWYQQSLDQGLQFLIQYYNGEERAKGNILERFSAQQFPDLHSELNLSSLELGDSALYFCASSVLAGGTGELFFGEGSRLTVL.